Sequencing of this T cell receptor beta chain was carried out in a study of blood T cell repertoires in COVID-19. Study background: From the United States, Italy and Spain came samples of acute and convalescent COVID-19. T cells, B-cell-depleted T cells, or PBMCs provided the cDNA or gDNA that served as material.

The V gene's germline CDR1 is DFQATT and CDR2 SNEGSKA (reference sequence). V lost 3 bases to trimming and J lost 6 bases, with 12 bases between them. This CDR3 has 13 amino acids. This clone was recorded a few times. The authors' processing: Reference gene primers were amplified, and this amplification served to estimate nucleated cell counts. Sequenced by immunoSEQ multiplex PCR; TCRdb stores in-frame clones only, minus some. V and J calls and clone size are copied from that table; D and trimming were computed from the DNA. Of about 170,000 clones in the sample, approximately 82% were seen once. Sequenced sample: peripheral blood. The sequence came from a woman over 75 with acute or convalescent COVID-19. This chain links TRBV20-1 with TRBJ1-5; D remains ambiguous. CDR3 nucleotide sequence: TGCAGTGCTAGTAGTGGCAGGCCTCAGCCCCAGCATTTT. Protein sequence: CSASSGRPQPQHF.